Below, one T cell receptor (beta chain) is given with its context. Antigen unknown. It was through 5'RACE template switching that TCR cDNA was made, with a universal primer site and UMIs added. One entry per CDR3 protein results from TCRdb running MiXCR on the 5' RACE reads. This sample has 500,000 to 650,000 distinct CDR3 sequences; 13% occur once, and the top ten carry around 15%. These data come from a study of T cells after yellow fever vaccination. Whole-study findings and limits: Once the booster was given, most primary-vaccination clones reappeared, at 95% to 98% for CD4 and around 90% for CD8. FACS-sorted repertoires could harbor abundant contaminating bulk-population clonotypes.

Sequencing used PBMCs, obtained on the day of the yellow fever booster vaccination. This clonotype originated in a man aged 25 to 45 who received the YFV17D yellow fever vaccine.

The CDR3, as DNA: TGTGCCACGAACTCAGCGGCGGGGAGATTTGAGCAGTTCTTC. Its translation: CATNSAAGRFEQFF. The chain carries TRBV6-1 and TRBJ2-1, with D possibly matching TRBD2 (6 bases). This CDR3 spans 14 amino acids. The germline CDR1 and CDR2 sequences are MNHNS and SASEGT. V gave up 10 bases and J gave up 9 bases, with 22 bases separating them.